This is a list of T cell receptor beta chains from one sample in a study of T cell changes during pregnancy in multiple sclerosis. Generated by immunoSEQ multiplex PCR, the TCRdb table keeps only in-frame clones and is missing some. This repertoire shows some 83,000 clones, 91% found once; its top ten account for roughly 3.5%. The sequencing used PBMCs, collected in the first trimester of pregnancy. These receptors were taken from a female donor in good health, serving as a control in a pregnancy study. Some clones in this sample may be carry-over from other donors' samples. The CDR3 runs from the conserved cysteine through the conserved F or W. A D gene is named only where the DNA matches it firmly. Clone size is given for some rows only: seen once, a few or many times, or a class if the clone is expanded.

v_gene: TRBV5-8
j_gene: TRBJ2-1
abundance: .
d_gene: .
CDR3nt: TGTGCCAGCAGCTTGGCCGGGGGTTCCCATTCCAATGAGCAGTTCTTC
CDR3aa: CASSLAGGSHSNEQFF

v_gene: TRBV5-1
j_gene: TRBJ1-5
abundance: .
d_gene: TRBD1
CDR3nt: TGCGCCAGTCCCGACAGGGGCAATCAGCCCCAGCATTTT
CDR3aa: CASPDRGNQPQHF

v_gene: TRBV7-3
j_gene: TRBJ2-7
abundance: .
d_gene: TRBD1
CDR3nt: TGTGCCAGCAGCTTAGGACAGGGAATCGGCGAGCAGTACTTC
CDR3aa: CASSLGQGIGEQYF

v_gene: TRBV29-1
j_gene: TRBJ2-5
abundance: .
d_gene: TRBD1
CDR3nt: TGCAGCGCTAGGGGGCCGAGACAAGAGACCCAGTACTTC
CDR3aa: CSARGPRQETQYF

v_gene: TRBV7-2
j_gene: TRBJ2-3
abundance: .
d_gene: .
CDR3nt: TGTGCCAGCAGCTCCCTGAGAGATACGCAGTATTTT
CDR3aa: CASSSLRDTQYF

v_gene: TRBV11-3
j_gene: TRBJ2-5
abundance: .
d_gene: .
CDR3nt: TGTGCCAGCAGCAAAGGGACATCTAGGCAAGAGACCCAGTACTTC
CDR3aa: CASSKGTSRQETQYF

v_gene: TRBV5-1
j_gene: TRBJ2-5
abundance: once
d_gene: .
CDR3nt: TGCGCCAGCAGTCTAGGTTACAAGGAGACCCAGTACTTC
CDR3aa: CASSLGYKETQYF

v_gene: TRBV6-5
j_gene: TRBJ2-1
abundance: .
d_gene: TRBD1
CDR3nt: TGTGCCAGCAGTTCCCACAGGGGTAGCTCCTACAATGAGCAGTTCTTC
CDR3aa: CASSSHRGSSYNEQFF

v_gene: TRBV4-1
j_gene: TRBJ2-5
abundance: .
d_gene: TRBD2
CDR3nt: TGCGCCAGCAGCCAAGATATGGGAGGGCAATGGTACTTC
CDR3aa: CASSQDMGGQWYF

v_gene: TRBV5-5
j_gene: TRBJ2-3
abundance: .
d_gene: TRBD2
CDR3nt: TGTGCCAGCAGCTTGCCCATAGCGGGGGGGCGAGATACGCAGTATTTT
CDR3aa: CASSLPIAGGRDTQYF

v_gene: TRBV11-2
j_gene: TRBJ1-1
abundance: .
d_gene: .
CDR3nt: TGTGCCAGCAGCCGGAGCGGTTGGGGTGAAGCTTTCTTT
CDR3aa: CASSRSGWGEAFF

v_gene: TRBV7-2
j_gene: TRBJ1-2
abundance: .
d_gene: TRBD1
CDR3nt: TGTGCCAGCAGCCCACGGGACAGTGGGTATGGCTACACCTTC
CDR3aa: CASSPRDSGYGYTF

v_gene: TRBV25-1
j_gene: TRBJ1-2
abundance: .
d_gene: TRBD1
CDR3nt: TGTGCCAGCAGCGAGGGGGCGGCCTATGGCTACACCTTC
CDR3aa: CASSEGAAYGYTF

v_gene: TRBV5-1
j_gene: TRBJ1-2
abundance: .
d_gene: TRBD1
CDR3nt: TGCGCCAGCAGCTTGGGACAGGGGGTCGGCGGCTACACCTTC
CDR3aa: CASSLGQGVGGYTF

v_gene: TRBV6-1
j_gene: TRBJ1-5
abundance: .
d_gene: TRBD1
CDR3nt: TGTGCCAGCAGTCGGGACAGACTCAATCAGCCCCAGCATTTT
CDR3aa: CASSRDRLNQPQHF

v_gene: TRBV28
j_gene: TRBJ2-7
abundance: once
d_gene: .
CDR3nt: TGTGCCAGCAGTTTCCCTGGACTTACCTACGAGCAGTACTTC
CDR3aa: CASSFPGLTYEQYF

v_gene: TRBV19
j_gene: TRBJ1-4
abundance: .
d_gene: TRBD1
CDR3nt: TGTGCCAGCAGGCCGGACAGGGGGCTTGCAACTAATGAAAAACTGTTTTTT
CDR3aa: CASRPDRGLATNEKLFF

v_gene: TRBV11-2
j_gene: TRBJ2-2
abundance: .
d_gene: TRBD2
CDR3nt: TGTGCCAGCAGCTCTGGACTAGCGGGATTTAGGGACACCGGGGAGCTGTTTTTT
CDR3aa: CASSSGLAGFRDTGELFF

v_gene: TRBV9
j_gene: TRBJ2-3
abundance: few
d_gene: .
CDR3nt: TGTGCCAGCAGCGTATTGGAGACAGATACGCAGTATTTT
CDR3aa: CASSVLETDTQYF

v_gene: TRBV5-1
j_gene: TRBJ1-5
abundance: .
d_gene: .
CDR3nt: TGCGCCAGCAGCTTGGAGGGCAGGGAGGTCCAGCCCCAGCATTTT
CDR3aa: CASSLEGREVQPQHF

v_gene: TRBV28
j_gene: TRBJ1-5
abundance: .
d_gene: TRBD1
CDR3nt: TGTGCCAGCAGTTTATTGACTTATTGGACAGGGGGCGGTCATCAGCCCCAGCATTTT
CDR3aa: CASSLLTYWTGGGHQPQHF

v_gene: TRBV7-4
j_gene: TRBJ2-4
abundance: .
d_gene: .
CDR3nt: TGTGCCAGCAGCCCAAGGACTTTAGCCAAAAACATTCAGTACTTC
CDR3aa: CASSPRTLAKNIQYF

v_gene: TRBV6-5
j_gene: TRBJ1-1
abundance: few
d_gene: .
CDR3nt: TGTGCCAGCAGTTACTCCGGGGAGACAGGTGAAGCTTTCTTT
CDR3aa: CASSYSGETGEAFF

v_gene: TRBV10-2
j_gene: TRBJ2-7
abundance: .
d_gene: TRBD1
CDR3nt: TGCGCCAGCAGTGAGTTGACAGGGAATCCCTACGAGCAGTACTTC
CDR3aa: CASSELTGNPYEQYF

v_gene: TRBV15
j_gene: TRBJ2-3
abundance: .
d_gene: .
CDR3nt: TGTGCCACCAGCAGAGATAGTGGGCAGGGGGGCGATACGCAGTATTTT
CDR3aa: CATSRDSGQGGDTQYF

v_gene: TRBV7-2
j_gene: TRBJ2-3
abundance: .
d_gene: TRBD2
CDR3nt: TGTGCCAGCAGCTTACTGACCAGGGCCGGGGGGACAGATACGCAGTATTTT
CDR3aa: CASSLLTRAGGTDTQYF

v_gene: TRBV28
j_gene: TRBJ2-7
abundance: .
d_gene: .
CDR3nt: TGTGCCAGCAGTTTAGAGGGAGGCGGGATTGGTTTCGCCTTC
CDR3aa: CASSLEGGGIGFAF

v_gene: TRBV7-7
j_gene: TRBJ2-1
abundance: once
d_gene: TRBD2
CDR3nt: TGTGCTAGCAGCCCTACTAGCGGGAGGGCCGGGTACAATGAGCAGTTCTTC
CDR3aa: CASSPTSGRAGYNEQFF

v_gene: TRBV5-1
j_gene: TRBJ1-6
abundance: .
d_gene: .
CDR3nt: TGCGCCAGCAGCCCCCTTAGCGGGACGAATTCACCCCTCCACTTT
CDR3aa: CASSPLSGTNSPLHF

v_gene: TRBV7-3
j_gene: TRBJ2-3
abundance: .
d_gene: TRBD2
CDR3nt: TGTGCCAGCAGCCTTAGCGGGAGGATAAATACGCAGTATTTT
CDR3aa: CASSLSGRINTQYF

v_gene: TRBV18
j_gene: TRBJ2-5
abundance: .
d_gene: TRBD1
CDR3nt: TGTGCCAGCTCACACAGGGACAGGGAAGAGACCCAGTACTTC
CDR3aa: CASSHRDREETQYF

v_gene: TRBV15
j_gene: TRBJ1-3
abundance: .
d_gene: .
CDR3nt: TGTGCCACCAGCAGAGAGCAGGGCTCGATTGGAAACACCATATATTTT
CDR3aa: CATSREQGSIGNTIYF

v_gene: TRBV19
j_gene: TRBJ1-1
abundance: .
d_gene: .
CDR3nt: TGTGCCAGTAGTATACAGGGGAACACTGAAGCTTTCTTT
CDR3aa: CASSIQGNTEAFF

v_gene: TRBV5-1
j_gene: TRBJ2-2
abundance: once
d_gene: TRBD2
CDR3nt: TGCGCCAGCAGCTTGACCATTAGCGGGGGGGCCACCGGGGAGCTGTTTTTT
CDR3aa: CASSLTISGGATGELFF

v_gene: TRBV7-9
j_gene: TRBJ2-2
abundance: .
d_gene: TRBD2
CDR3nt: TGTGCCAGCAGCTCGCTAGCGGGTCGGAACACCGGGGAGCTGTTTTTT
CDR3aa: CASSSLAGRNTGELFF

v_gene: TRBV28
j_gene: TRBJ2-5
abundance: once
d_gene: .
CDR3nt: TGTGCCAGCAGACCTTATGCCGCGGAAACCCAGTACTTC
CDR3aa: CASRPYAAETQYF

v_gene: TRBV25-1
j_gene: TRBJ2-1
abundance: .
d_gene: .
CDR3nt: TGTGCCAGCAGTCATACGGGGGACAATGAGCAGTTCTTC
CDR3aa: CASSHTGDNEQFF

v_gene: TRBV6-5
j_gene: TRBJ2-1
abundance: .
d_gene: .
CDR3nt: TGTGCCAGCAGTATGACTAGTGAGCAGTTCTTC
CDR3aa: CASSMTSEQFF

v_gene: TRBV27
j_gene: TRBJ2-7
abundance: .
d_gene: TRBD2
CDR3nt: TGTGCCAGCAGTCTCCCTAGCGGGAGGCCCACCTTC
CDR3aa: CASSLPSGRPTF

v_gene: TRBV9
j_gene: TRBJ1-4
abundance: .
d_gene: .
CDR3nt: TGTGCCAGCAGCGGGGCTACCGGGACATCGAGTGAAAAACTGTTTTTT
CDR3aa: CASSGATGTSSEKLFF

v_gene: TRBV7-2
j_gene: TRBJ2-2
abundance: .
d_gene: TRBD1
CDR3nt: TGTGCCAGCAGTTGGACAGGGCACTACACCGGGGAGCTGTTTTTT
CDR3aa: CASSWTGHYTGELFF

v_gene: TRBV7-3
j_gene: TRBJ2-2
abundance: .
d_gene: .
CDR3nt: TGTGCCGGGGGGGGCAGGGAGAACACCGGGGAGCTGTTTTTT
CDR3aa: CAGGGRENTGELFF

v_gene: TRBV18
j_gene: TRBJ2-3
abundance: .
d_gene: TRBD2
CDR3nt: TGTGCCAGCTCGCGGACTAGCGGGATACGGAGCACAGATACGCAGTATTTT
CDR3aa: CASSRTSGIRSTDTQYF

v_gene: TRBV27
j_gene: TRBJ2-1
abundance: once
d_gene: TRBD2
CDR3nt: TGTGCCAGCAGTTTATCTAGCGGGGGCCGGGGGCAGTTCTTC
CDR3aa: CASSLSSGGRGQFF

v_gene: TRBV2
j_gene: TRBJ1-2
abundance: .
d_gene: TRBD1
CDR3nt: TGTGCCAGTGGACAGGGGACGATTAACTATGGCTACACCTTC
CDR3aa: CASGQGTINYGYTF

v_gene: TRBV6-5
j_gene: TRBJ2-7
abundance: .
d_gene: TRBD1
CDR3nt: TGTGCCAGCAGTTACCACTCTCAGAGGACAGGAGAGCAGTACTTC
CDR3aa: CASSYHSQRTGEQYF

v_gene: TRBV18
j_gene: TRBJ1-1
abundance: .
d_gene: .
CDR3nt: TGTGCCAGCTCACAAGCGGTTATGAACACTGAAGCTTTCTTT
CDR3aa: CASSQAVMNTEAFF

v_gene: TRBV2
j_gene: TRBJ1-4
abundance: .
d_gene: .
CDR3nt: TGTGCCAGCAGTGGGACAGCTAGTAATGAAAAACTGTTTTTT
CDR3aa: CASSGTASNEKLFF

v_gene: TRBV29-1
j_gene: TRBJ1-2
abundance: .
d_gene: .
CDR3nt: TGCAGCGTTGAAGAAAAGGGGCGAGGCTACACCTTC
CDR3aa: CSVEEKGRGYTF

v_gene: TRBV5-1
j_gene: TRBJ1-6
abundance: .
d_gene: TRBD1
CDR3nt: TGCGCCAGCAGCTTCCAGACAGGGAACCCCTCACCCCTCCACTTT
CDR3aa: CASSFQTGNPSPLHF

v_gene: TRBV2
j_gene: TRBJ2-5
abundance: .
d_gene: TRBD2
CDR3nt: TGTGCCAGCACCGAGTCGACGGGAGGTGACCAAGAGACCCAGTACTTC
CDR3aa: CASTESTGGDQETQYF

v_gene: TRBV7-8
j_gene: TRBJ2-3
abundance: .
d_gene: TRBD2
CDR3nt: TGTGCCAGCAGCTCGACTAGCGGGAGCCCAGATACGCAGTATTTT
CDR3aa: CASSSTSGSPDTQYF

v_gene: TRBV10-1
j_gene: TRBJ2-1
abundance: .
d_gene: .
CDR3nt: TGCGCCAGCAGTGCAAATAATGAGCAGTTCTTC
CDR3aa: CASSANNEQFF

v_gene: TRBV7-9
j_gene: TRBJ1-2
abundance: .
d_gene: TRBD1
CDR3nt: TGTGCCAGCAGCGACACCGGGGACAGGGAGGGCTATGGCTACACCTTC
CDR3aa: CASSDTGDREGYGYTF

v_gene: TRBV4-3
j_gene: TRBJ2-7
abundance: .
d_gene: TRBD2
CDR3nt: TGCGCCAGCAGCCAGATACTAGCGGGAGTCCACGAGCAGTACTTC
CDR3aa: CASSQILAGVHEQYF

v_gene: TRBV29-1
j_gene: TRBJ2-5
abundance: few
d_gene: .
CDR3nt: TGCAGCGTTGGGGCAGACCAAGAGACCCAGTACTTC
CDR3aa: CSVGADQETQYF

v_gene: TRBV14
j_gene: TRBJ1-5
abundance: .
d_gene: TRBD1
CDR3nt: TGTGCCAGCAGCCAGTACAGGGGGCAGGGCAATCAGCCCCAGCATTTT
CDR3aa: CASSQYRGQGNQPQHF

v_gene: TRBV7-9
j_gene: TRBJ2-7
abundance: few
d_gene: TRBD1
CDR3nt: TGTGCCAGCAGCTCCTCCGGGACAGGCTACGAGCAGTACTTC
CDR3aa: CASSSSGTGYEQYF

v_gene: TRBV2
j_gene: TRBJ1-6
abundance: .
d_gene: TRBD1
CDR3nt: TGTGCCAGCAGTGAAGCGGAGGGGGCCCGAAATTCACCCCTCCACTTT
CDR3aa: CASSEAEGARNSPLHF

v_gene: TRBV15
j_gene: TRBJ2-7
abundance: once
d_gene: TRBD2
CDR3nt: TGTGCCACCAGCACGACTAGCGGTCCGACCTACGAGCAGTACTTC
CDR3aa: CATSTTSGPTYEQYF